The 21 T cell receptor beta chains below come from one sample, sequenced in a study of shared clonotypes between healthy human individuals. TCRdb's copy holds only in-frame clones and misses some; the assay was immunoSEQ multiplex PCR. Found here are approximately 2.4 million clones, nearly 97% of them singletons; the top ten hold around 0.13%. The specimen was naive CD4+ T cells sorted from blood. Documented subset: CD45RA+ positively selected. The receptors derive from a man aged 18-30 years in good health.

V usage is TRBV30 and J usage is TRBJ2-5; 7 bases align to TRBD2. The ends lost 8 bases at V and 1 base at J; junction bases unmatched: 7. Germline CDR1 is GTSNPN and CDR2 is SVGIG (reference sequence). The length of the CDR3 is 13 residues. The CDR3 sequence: CARGESFQETQYF. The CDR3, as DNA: TGTGCCCGGGGGGAGAGCTTCCAAGAGACCCAGTACTTC.

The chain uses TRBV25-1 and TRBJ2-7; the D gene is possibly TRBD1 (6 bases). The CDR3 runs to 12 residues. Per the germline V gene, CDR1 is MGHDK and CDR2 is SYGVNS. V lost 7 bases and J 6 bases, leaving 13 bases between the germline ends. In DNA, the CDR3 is TGTGCCAGCACCAAGGGGGTGGGCGAGCAGTACTTC. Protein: CASTKGVGEQYF.

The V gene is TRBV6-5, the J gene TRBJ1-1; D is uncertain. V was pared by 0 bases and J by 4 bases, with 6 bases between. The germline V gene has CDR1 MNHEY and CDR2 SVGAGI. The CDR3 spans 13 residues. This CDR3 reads CASSYSWSTEAFF. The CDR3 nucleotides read TGTGCCAGCAGTTACTCATGGAGCACTGAAGCTTTCTTT.

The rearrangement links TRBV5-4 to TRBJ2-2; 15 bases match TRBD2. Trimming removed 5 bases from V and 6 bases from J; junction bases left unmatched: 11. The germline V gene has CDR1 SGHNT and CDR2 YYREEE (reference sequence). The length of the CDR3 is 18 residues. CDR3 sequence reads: CASSYGLAGGPGAGELFF. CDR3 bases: TGTGCCAGCAGTTACGGACTAGCGGGAGGGCCGGGGGCCGGGGAGCTGTTTTTT.

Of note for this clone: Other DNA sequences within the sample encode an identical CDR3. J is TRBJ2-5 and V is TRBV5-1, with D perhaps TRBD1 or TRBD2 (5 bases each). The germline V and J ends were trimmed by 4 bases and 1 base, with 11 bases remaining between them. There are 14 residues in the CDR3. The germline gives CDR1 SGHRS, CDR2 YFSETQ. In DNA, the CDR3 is TGCGCCAGCAGCCCGGGACGGATCCAAGAGACCCAGTACTTC. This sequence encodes CASSPGRIQETQYF.

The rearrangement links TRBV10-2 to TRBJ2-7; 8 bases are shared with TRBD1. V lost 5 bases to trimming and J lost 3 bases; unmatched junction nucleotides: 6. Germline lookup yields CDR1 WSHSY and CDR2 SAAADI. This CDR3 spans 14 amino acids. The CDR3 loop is CASSSPGGIYEQYF. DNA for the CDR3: TGCGCCAGCAGTTCCCCAGGGGGCATCTACGAGCAGTACTTC.

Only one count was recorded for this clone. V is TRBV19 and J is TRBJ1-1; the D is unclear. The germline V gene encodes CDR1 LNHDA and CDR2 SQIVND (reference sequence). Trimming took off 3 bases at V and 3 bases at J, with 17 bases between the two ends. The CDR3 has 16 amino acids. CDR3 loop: CASSINWAGVDTEAFF. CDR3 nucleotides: TGTGCCAGTAGTATCAATTGGGCAGGCGTAGACACTGAAGCTTTCTTT. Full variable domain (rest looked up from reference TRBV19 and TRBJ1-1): DGGITQSPKYLFRKEGQNVTLSCEQNLNHDAMYWYRQDPGQGLRLIYYSQIVNDFQKGDIAEGYSVSREKKESFPLTVTSAQKNPTAFYLCASSINWAGVDTEAFFGQGTRLTVV.

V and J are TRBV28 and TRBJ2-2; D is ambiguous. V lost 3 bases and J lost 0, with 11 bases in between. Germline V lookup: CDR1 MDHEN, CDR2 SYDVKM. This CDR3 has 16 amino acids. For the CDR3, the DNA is TGTGCCAGCAGTTTTTCGGGCGGATCGAACACCGGGGAGCTGTTTTTT. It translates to CASSFSGGSNTGELFF.

CDR3 region: CAFTGRLSTDTQYF. The CDR3 bases are TGTGCCTTTACAGGGCGCCTTAGCACAGATACGCAGTATTTT. This chain uses TRBV30 with TRBJ2-3; possible D gene TRBD1, 6 bases. V was trimmed by 7 bases and J by 0 bases, leaving 14 bases between them. Germline lookup yields CDR1 GTSNPN and CDR2 SVGIG (reference sequence). CDR3 length: 14 residues.

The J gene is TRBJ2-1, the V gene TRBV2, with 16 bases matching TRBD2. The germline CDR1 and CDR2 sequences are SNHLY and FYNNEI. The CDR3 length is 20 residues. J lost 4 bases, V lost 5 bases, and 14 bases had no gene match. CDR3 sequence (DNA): TGTGCCAGCAGTCTCACCGCGGGACTAGCGGGAGGGCGAGGTTACAATGAGCAGTTCTTC. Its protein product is CASSLTAGLAGGRGYNEQFF.

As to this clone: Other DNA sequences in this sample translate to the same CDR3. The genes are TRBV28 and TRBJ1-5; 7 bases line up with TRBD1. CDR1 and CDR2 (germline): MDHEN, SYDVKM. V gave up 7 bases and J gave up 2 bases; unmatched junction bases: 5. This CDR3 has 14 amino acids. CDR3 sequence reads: CASIPGQGNQPQHF. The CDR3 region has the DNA TGTGCCAGCATCCCAGGACAGGGCAATCAGCCCCAGCATTTT.

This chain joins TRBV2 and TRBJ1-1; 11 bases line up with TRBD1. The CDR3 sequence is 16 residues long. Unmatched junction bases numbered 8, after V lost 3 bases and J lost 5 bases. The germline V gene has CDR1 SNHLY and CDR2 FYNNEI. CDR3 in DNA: TGTGCCAGCAGTGACGGACAGGGGGCAAGAAGGACTGAAGCTTTCTTT. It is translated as CASSDGQGARRTEAFF.

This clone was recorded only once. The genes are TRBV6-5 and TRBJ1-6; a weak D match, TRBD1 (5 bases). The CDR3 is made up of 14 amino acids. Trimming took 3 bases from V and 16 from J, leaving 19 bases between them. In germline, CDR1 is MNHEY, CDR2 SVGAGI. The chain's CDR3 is CASSYSGAADLLHF. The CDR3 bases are TGTGCCAGCAGTTATTCTGGGGCCGCTGATTTGCTCCACTTT.

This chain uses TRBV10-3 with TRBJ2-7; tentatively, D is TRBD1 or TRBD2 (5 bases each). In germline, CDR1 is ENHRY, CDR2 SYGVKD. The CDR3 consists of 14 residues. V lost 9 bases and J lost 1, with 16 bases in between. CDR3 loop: CAISPRDGSYEQYF. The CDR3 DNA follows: TGTGCCATTTCCCCTCGGGACGGATCCTACGAGCAGTACTTC.

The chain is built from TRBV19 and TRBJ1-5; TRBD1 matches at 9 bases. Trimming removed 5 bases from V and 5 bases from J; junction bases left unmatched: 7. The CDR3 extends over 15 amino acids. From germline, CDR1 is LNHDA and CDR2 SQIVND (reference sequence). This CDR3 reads CASSGTGGSHQPQHF. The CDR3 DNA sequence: TGTGCCAGTAGTGGTACAGGGGGCTCTCATCAGCCCCAGCATTTT.

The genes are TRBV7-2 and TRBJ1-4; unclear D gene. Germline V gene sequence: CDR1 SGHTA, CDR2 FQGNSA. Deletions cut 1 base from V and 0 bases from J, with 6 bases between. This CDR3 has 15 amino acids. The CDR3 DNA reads TGTGCCAGCAGCTTAGAAGGTGCAACTAATGAAAAACTGTTTTTT. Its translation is CASSLEGATNEKLFF.

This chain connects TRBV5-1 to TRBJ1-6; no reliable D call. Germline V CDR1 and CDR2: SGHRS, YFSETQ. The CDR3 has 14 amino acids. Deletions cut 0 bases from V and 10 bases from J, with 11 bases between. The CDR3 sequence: CASSLAFLGSPLHF. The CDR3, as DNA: TGCGCCAGCAGCTTGGCATTTTTAGGCTCACCCCTCCACTTT.

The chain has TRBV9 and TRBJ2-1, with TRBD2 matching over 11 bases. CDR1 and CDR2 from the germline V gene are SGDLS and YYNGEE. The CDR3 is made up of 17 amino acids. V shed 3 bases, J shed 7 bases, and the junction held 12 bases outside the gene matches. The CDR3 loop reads CASSAYFSGGAINEQFF. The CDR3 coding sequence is TGTGCCAGCAGCGCCTACTTTAGCGGGGGGGCAATAAATGAGCAGTTCTTC.

DNA of the CDR3: TGCGCCAGCAGCTTGGAGGGGGTAGGCACTAATGAAAAACTGTTTTTT. It codes for CASSLEGVGTNEKLFF. V usage is TRBV5-1 and J usage is TRBJ1-4, with a tentative D call TRBD1 (6 bases). This CDR3 is built from 16 residues. V shed 0 bases and J shed 2 bases, with 11 bases lying between them. The germline V gene encodes CDR1 SGHRS and CDR2 YFSETQ.

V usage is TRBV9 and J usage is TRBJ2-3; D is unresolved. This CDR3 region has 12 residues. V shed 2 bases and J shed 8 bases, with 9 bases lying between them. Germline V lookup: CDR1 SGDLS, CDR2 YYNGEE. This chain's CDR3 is CASSVDGLTQYF. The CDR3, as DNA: TGTGCCAGCAGCGTGGACGGGCTTACGCAGTATTTT.

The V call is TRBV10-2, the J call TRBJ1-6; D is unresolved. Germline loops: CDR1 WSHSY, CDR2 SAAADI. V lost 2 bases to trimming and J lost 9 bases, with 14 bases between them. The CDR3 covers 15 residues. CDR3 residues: CASSEAGWLGSPLHF. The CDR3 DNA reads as TGCGCCAGCAGTGAGGCGGGGTGGCTGGGTTCACCCCTCCACTTT.